Following are 13 T cell receptor beta chains from one sample sequenced in a study of blood T cell repertoires in COVID-19. TCRdb's copy holds only in-frame clones and misses some; the assay was immunoSEQ multiplex PCR. The table lists tens of thousands of clones, roughly 89% of them singletons, with roughly 1.6% in the top ten. Input material: peripheral blood. These receptors originate from a man between 50 and 59 years old with acute or convalescent COVID-19.

The rearrangement links TRBV3-1 (or the pseudogene TRBV3-2) to TRBJ2-5; D may be TRBD2 (6 bases). This CDR3 is 15 amino acids long. With 3 bases removed from V and 5 bases from J, the gap between germline ends came to 16 bases. Germline V gene data show CDR1 as LGHDT and CDR2 as YNNKEL (reference sequence). As DNA, the CDR3 is TGTGCCAGCAGCCACGGGGGACCGACCCGGGAGACCCAGTACTTC. This codes for CASSHGGPTRETQYF.

The CDR3: CASSWTGGNYEQYF. Here the CDR3 DNA reads TGTGCCAGCAGCTGGACAGGGGGCAACTACGAGCAGTACTTC. The V call is TRBV28, the J call TRBJ2-7; TRBD1 matches at 11 bases. Germline V CDR1 and CDR2: MDHEN, SYDVKM. The length of the CDR3 is 14 residues. Germline trimming cut 6 bases from V and 3 bases from J; bases unmatched to any gene: 4. Together with reference TRBV28 and TRBJ2-7, the CDR3 gives the full variable domain: DVKVTQSSRYLVKRTGEKVFLECVQDMDHENMFWYRQDPGLGLRLIYFSYDVKMKEKGDIPEGYSVSREKKERFSLILESASTNQTSMYLCASSWTGGNYEQYFGPGTRLTVT.

The chain has TRBV25-1 and TRBJ2-1; possibly TRBD2 for D (6 bases). Germline V lookup: CDR1 MGHDK, CDR2 SYGVNS. CDR3 length equals 15 residues. V lost 6 bases and J lost 5, with 17 bases in between. DNA of the CDR3: TGTGCCAGCAGCGAGGACCGGGAGTGGAACAATGAGCAGTTCTTC. This translates into CASSEDREWNNEQFF.

The chain couples TRBV25-1 to TRBJ1-2, with D possibly matching TRBD1 (5 bases). V was clipped by 3 bases and J by 4 bases, with 21 bases between them. The CDR3 loop spans 17 amino acids. CDR1 and CDR2 from the germline V gene are MGHDK and SYGVNS. The DNA for the CDR3 is TGTGCCAGCAGTGATAGTGAACTTCTCGGGACTCTCTATGGCTACACCTTC. Its protein is CASSDSELLGTLYGYTF.

The chain combines TRBV4-2 with TRBJ2-3; D perhaps matches TRBD2 (6 bases). CDR3 length: 15 residues. V was shortened by 1 base and J by 4 bases, with 12 bases between the two germline ends. CDR1 and CDR2 (germline): LGHNA, YNFKEQ. CDR3 amino acids: CASSQVGDSADTQYF. CDR3 bases: TGTGCCAGCAGCCAAGTGGGGGACTCAGCAGATACGCAGTATTTT.

As DNA, the CDR3 is TGCGCCAGCAGCCAACACTTAAATCCAACTAATGAAAAACTGTTTTTT. It translates to CASSQHLNPTNEKLFF. V usage is TRBV4-1 and J usage is TRBJ1-4; D unresolved. This CDR3 is built from 16 residues. Germline assignment: CDR1 MGHRA and CDR2 YSYEKL. Trimming took 2 bases from V and 0 from J, leaving 10 bases between them.

The V gene is TRBV29-1, the J gene TRBJ2-7; 7 nucleotides match TRBD2. Germline V gene data show CDR1 as SQVTM and CDR2 as ANQGSEA. Losses at the gene ends were 6 bases for V and 1 base for J; bases not matched to a gene: 9. The CDR3 is 14 residues long. In DNA form, the CDR3 reads TGCAGCGTGTTAGGGGCTAGCGGTTCCTACGAGCAGTACTTC. Residues: CSVLGASGSYEQYF.

V is TRBV19 and J is TRBJ1-5; D is unclear. CDR1 LNHDA and CDR2 SQIVND come from the germline V gene (reference sequence). The CDR3 has 14 residues. V was pared by 5 bases and J by 2 bases, with 10 bases between. CDR3 nucleotides: TGTGCCAGTAGTCCGACGAGGGGCAATCAGCCCCAGCATTTT. It specifies CASSPTRGNQPQHF.

The chain couples TRBV15 to TRBJ1-5; no firm D call. The V end lost 8 bases, the J end lost 7 bases, and 18 bases lay between the germline ends. This CDR3 comprises 14 residues. The germline V gene encodes CDR1 LNHNV and CDR2 YYDKDF (reference sequence). Written as DNA, the CDR3 is TGTGCCACCTCTGCGTTCGGGGAGCGGCAGCCCCAGCATTTT. As protein: CATSAFGERQPQHF.

This chain connects TRBV5-6 to TRBJ2-5, with 7 bases fitting TRBD1. The CDR3 runs to 11 residues. Germline CDR1 SGHDT, CDR2 YYEEEE. The junction had 1 base not matched to a gene; V was cut back by 0 bases and J by 11 bases. The CDR3 here is CASSLGDRQYF. CDR3 coding DNA: TGTGCCAGCAGCTTGGGGGACAGACAGTACTTC.

The chain combines TRBV4-2 with TRBJ1-5; D is undetermined. This CDR3 is built from 15 residues. V was cut by 1 base and J by 2 bases, with 9 bases left in between. Germline values: CDR1 LGHNA, CDR2 YNFKEQ. The CDR3, as DNA: TGTGCCAGCAGCCAAGCCGGAGGTGGCAATCAGCCCCAGCATTTT. Translation gives CASSQAGGGNQPQHF.

The chain is built from TRBV24-1 and TRBJ2-2; 10 bases align to TRBD2. V trimming: 5 bases; J trimming: 4 bases; junction bases outside the gene matches: 6. CDR3 size: 16 residues. The germline V gene has CDR1 KGHDR and CDR2 SFDVKD. CDR3 nucleotides: TGTGCCACCAGTGGGGGAGCGGGAGGGAGCACCGGGGAGCTGTTTTTT. This gives the protein CATSGGAGGSTGELFF.

There are a few counts of this clone. The chain recombines TRBV18 with TRBJ2-5; D not certain. In germline, CDR1 is KGHSH, CDR2 LQKENI. This CDR3 is 14 amino acids long. The germline V and J ends were trimmed by 2 bases and 5 bases, with 12 bases remaining between them. CDR3 DNA sequence: TGTGCCAGCTCACCAGGCGGCTCTATTGAGACCCAGTACTTC. Residues: CASSPGGSIETQYF.